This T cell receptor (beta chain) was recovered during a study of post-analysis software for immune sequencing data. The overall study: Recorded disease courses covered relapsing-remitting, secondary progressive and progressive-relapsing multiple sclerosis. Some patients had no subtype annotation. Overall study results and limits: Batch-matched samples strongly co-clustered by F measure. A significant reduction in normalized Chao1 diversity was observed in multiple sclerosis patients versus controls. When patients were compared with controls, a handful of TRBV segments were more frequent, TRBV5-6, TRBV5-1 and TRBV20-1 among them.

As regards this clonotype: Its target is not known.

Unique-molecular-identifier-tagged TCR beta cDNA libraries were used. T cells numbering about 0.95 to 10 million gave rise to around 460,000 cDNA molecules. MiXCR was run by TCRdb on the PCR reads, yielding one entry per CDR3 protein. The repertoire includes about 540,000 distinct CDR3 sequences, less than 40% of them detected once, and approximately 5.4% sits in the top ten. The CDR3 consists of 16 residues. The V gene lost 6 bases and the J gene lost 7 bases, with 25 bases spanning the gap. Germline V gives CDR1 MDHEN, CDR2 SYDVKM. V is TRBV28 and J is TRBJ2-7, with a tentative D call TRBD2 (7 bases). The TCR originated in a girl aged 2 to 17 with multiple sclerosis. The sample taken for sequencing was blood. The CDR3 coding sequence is TGTGCCAGCAGCCCCCCGGGGGGCTCCCCGATGAGGGAGCAGTACTTC. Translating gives CASSPPGGSPMREQYF.